The rows below give T cell receptor beta chains drawn from one sample of a study of response to subunit inactivated influenza vaccine. TCRdb called the RT-PCR reads again in MiXCR, with one record for every CDR3 protein. The sample shows about 700,000 distinct CDR3 sequences, approximately 13% of them seen only once. Sequenced material: PBMCs from blood, taken around 15 days before vaccination. The receptors come from a man aged 45-65 years who received an inactivated influenza vaccine. Both conserved end residues are part of each CDR3. The D gene is left open where the match is weak. Clone size is given for some rows only: seen once, a few or many times, or a class if the clone is expanded.

clone size | D gene | J gene | V gene | CDR3 DNA | CDR3 protein
few | TRBD1 | TRBJ2-5 | TRBV5-6 | TGTGCCAGCAGCGGAGACAGGGCTCAATACCAAGAGACCCAGTACTTC | CASSGDRAQYQETQYF
many | TRBD1 | TRBJ1-1 | TRBV12-3/TRBV12-4 | TGTGCCAGCAGTTCAACTACAGGGGGCAGGACTGAAGCTTTCTTT | CASSSTTGGRTEAFF
few | . | TRBJ1-4 | TRBV30 | TGTGCCTGGCGTCGAGCAACTAATGAAAAACTGTTTTTT | CAWRRATNEKLFF
. | TRBD2 | TRBJ2-3 | TRBV12-3/TRBV12-4 | TGTGCCAGCAGTAAGCGGGAGGCCACAGATACGCAGTATTTT | CASSKREATDTQYF
few | TRBD2 | TRBJ2-1 | TRBV12-3/TRBV12-4 | TGTGCCAGCAGTGCCAATGTTGGAGCGGGGGGGCATAATGAGCAGTTCTTC | CASSANVGAGGHNEQFF
. | . | TRBJ2-3 | TRBV7-3 | TGTGCCAGCAGCTTATCGCCTAACACAGATACGCAGTATTTT | CASSLSPNTDTQYF
few | . | TRBJ1-1 | TRBV7-2 | TGTGCCAGCAGCCCCACCGCTGGGAAGAACACTGAAGCTTTCTTT | CASSPTAGKNTEAFF
many | . | TRBJ2-5 | TRBV5-6 | TGTGCCAGCAGCCTCCCGACGGCGCAAGAGACCCAGTACTTC | CASSLPTAQETQYF
. | TRBD2 | TRBJ2-3 | TRBV14 | TGTGCCAGCAGCCAGCGGGGGGTACTCCGTAACACAGATACGCAGTATTTT | CASSQRGVLRNTDTQYF
many | . | TRBJ1-2 | TRBV7-2 | TGTGCCAGCAGCCCGAGGGGGGATTCCTACTATGGCTACACCTTC | CASSPRGDSYYGYTF
. | TRBD2 | TRBJ2-3 | TRBV20-1 | TGCAGTGCGACCCTAAGGGCGGGAGGTCGCACAGATACGCAGTATTTT | CSATLRAGGRTDTQYF
many | . | TRBJ2-1 | TRBV12-3/TRBV12-4 | TGTGCCAGCAGTTCGCAGGACAGAAATTTCAATGAGCAGTTCTTC | CASSSQDRNFNEQFF
many | TRBD1 | TRBJ1-2 | TRBV12-3/TRBV12-4 | TGTGCCAGCAGTCCCTCCGACAGGGGATATGGCTACACCTTC | CASSPSDRGYGYTF
few | . | TRBJ2-4 | TRBV6-2/TRBV6-3 | TGTGCCAGCAGCCGCTCGGGGGAGGTCAAAAACATTCAGTACTTC | CASSRSGEVKNIQYF
. | . | TRBJ2-1 | TRBV7-7 | TGTGCCAGCAGCAAGGTCGGGGGTTCCTACAATGAGCAGTTCTTC | CASSKVGGSYNEQFF
. | . | TRBJ1-1 | TRBV29-1 | TGCAGCGTTGAAGGGGGGATGAACACTGAAGCTTTCTTT | CSVEGGMNTEAFF
few | . | TRBJ2-1 | TRBV4-3 | TGCGCCAGCAGCCAAGATCTTAGGCCTCATAATGAGCAGTTCTTC | CASSQDLRPHNEQFF
. | . | TRBJ2-2 | TRBV10-3 | TGTGCCATCAGTGACACCCACACCGGGGAGCTGTTTTTT | CAISDTHTGELFF
many | . | TRBJ2-1 | TRBV7-7 | TGTGCTAGCAGCGATTCCTTTCGGGGGTTCTCCTACAATGAGCAGTTCTTC | CASSDSFRGFSYNEQFF
few | TRBD2 | TRBJ2-6 | TRBV11-2 | TGTGCCAGCAGCCCCCGGGTTCTAGCGGGGGGGCTTGGGGCCAACGTCCTGACTTTC | CASSPRVLAGGLGANVLTF
few | . | TRBJ2-7 | TRBV30 | TGTGCCTGGAGTCCGAAAGGGGGCTCCTACGAGCAGTACTTC | CAWSPKGGSYEQYF
few | . | TRBJ2-2 | TRBV24-1 | TGTGCCACCAGTCCAAAGACAGGGAACACCGGGGAGCTGTTTTTT | CATSPKTGNTGELFF
. | TRBD2 | TRBJ2-1 | TRBV6-2/TRBV6-3 | TGTGCCAGCAGTTACCCAGCGGGAGGCTCCTACAATGAGCAGTTCTTC | CASSYPAGGSYNEQFF
. | . | TRBJ2-1 | TRBV24-1 | TGTGCCACCAGTGATCTCCCTCCTACGGGAACCTACAATGAGCAGTTCTTC | CATSDLPPTGTYNEQFF
few | . | TRBJ1-2 | TRBV29-1 | TGCAGCGTTAGCCCACACCTCTATGGCTACACCTTC | CSVSPHLYGYTF
. | TRBD1 | TRBJ2-7 | TRBV5-1 | TGCGCCAGCAGCCCTGGGGGGCAGGGGGCGTTATACGAGCAGTACTTC | CASSPGGQGALYEQYF
many | TRBD2 | TRBJ2-5 | TRBV6-2/TRBV6-3 | TGTGCCAGCAGCGGACTAGCGGGGGTCATAGAAGAGACCCAGTACTTC | CASSGLAGVIEETQYF
. | . | TRBJ1-1 | TRBV29-1 | TGCAGCGTTGAATTGGGCCAGAGAGCTTTCTTT | CSVELGQRAFF
. | . | TRBJ1-2 | TRBV3-1 | TGTGCCAGCAGCCAAGTTTTCGGGACCCCCCGCTATGGCTACACCTTC | CASSQVFGTPRYGYTF
few | . | TRBJ2-3 | TRBV7-8 | TGTGCCAGCAGCTTAGATCCTAGCGTGGATACGCAGTATTTT | CASSLDPSVDTQYF
. | TRBD1 | TRBJ1-1 | TRBV29-1 | TGCAGCGTAGACGCAGGGGGCCGGGAGGGAGCTTTCTTT | CSVDAGGREGAFF
many | TRBD2 | TRBJ2-1 | TRBV11-1 | TGTGCCAGCAGCTTAGAGGCCCTCTCTCGCGGGAGGGCCGGCTATGAGCAGTTCTTC | CASSLEALSRGRAGYEQFF
. | . | TRBJ2-7 | TRBV10-1 | TGCGCCAGCAGTGACTCGGCGGGGGCCTCCTACGAGCAGTACTTC | CASSDSAGASYEQYF
. | . | TRBJ1-5 | TRBV7-9 | TGTGCCAGCAGCCCAGGGTCGCATCCCAATCAGCCCCAGCATTTT | CASSPGSHPNQPQHF
many | . | TRBJ2-7 | TRBV12-3/TRBV12-4 | TGTGCCAGCAGTCAACAGGGTTACGAGCAGTACTTC | CASSQQGYEQYF
. | . | TRBJ1-2 | TRBV5-1 | TGCGCCAGCAGCTTGGGATTAAGCGAATATGGCTACACCTTC | CASSLGLSEYGYTF
many | . | TRBJ2-3 | TRBV2 | TGTGCCAGCAGTGAAGCTCGGGAACTAGCCCGTTTT | CASSEARELARF
few | TRBD2 | TRBJ2-7 | TRBV4-2 | TGTGCCAGCAGCCAACGGGAACCTAGCGGGGCCTACGAGCAGTACTTC | CASSQREPSGAYEQYF
many | . | TRBJ2-1 | TRBV5-1 | TGCGCCAGCAGCGCCCATCCAGGTGTAGTCGTCCGACACAATGAGCAGTTCTTC | CASSAHPGVVVRHNEQFF
many | . | TRBJ1-2 | TRBV28 | TGTGCCAGCAGAGAAATGGGGGAAGCTAACTATGGCTACACCTTC | CASREMGEANYGYTF
few | . | TRBJ1-5 | TRBV9 | TGTGCCAGCAGCGTAGGATCTGACAATCAGCCCCAGCATTTT | CASSVGSDNQPQHF
many | TRBD1 | TRBJ2-1 | TRBV9 | TGTGCCAGCAGCGTCGAGGGACAGGCTTACAATGAGCAGTTCTTC | CASSVEGQAYNEQFF